These 18 T cell receptor beta chains share one sample of origin, sequenced in a study of identical twins. TCRdb re-analysed the 5' RACE reads in MiXCR, keeping a single row per CDR3 protein. The top ten hold 8% to 8.5% of the sample, which has 120,000 to 150,000 distinct CDR3 sequences, under 4.5% seen once. The sample taken for sequencing was memory T cells sorted from blood. The receptors come from a man aged 18 to 30 in good health.

This clonotype has ten or more counts. This chain links TRBV6-2 or TRBV6-3 with TRBJ2-5, with D possibly being TRBD1 (6 bases). Looked up from germline, CDR1 is MNHEY and CDR2 is SVGEGT. There are 15 residues in the CDR3. The ends were cut back, 0 bases at V and 10 bases at J, with 18 bases in the middle. The CDR3 DNA reads TGTGCCAGCAGTTACTCGATGGGGGCCTCAATGGACCAGTACTTC. Translating gives CASSYSMGASMDQYF.

This clonotype was counted many times. This chain connects TRBV5-1 to TRBJ1-2; D remains ambiguous. Per the germline V gene, CDR1 is SGHRS and CDR2 is YFSETQ. This CDR3 spans 15 amino acids. V was pared by 6 bases and J by 8 bases, with 23 bases between. In nucleotides, the CDR3 is TGCGCCAGCACCGCTCAGAATACACGACGGGGAGGCTACACCTTC. Translation gives CASTAQNTRRGGYTF.

Many counts were recorded for this clonotype. J is TRBJ1-1 and V is TRBV10-3; unclear D gene. Per the germline V gene, CDR1 is ENHRY and CDR2 is SYGVKD. With 7 bases removed from V and 1 base from J, the gap between germline ends came to 10 bases. This CDR3 is 13 amino acids long. The CDR3 is CAITQEGNTEAFF. For the CDR3, the DNA is TGTGCCATCACGCAGGAAGGGAACACTGAAGCTTTCTTT.

This clonotype was picked up a small number of times. In DNA, the CDR3 is TGTGCCAGTTCGGCCCGGACAGGGGGCTCCTACGAGCAGTACGTC. Its translation is CASSARTGGSYEQYV. The rearrangement joins TRBV19 to TRBJ2-7; 10 bases agree with TRBD1. In germline, CDR1 is LNHDA, CDR2 SQIVND (reference sequence). The ends lost 8 bases at V and 0 bases at J; junction bases unmatched: 7. CDR3 length: 15 amino acids.

The table lists this clonotype with many counts. This rearrangement joins TRBV20-1 to TRBJ2-1; a weak D match, TRBD2 (5 bases). The CDR3 runs 14 residues. CDR1 is DFQATT and CDR2 is SNEGSKA in the germline V gene (reference sequence). Trimming took off 5 bases at V and 0 bases at J, with 11 bases between the two ends. CDR3 sequence: CSAVTGSSYNEQFF. The CDR3 DNA reads as TGCAGTGCTGTGACTGGGAGCTCCTACAATGAGCAGTTCTTC.

This clonotype was recorded many times. The chain combines TRBV5-1 with TRBJ2-5, with D unclear. CDR3 length: 13 amino acids. The germline gives CDR1 SGHRS, CDR2 YFSETQ. V gave up 0 bases and J gave up 8 bases, with 11 bases separating them. The CDR3 nucleotides are TGCGCCAGCAGCTTGGGGCAGGACGGTACCCAGTACTTC. Protein sequence: CASSLGQDGTQYF.

The CDR3 reads CASNWTSGSLGGNEQFF. CDR3 DNA sequence: TGTGCCAGTAATTGGACTAGCGGGAGTCTCGGCGGCAATGAGCAGTTCTTC. The rearrangement uses TRBV19 and TRBJ2-1; TRBD2 matches 13 bases. The CDR3 is 17 amino acids. With 7 bases clipped from V and 6 bases from J, the junction kept 12 bases outside the gene matches. In germline, CDR1 is LNHDA, CDR2 SQIVND (reference sequence).

The chain links TRBV19 to TRBJ1-5; D might be TRBD1 (5 bases). Germline V gene sequence: CDR1 LNHDA, CDR2 SQIVND (reference sequence). V was pared by 7 bases and J by 2 bases, with 21 bases between. The CDR3 runs 17 residues. CDR3 sequence (DNA): TGTGCCAGTACTACAAAGGCAACGGGGGTCGGCAATCAGCCCCAGCATTTT. Amino acid sequence: CASTTKATGVGNQPQHF.

This clonotype appeared many times. The chain uses TRBV7-3 and TRBJ2-7, with D perhaps matching TRBD2 (5 bases). Germline assignment: CDR1 SGHTA and CDR2 FQGTGA. Trimming removed 4 bases at V and 6 bases at J, with 19 bases between. The CDR3 has 15 residues. For the CDR3, the DNA is TGTGCCAGCAGCTCCCCCCATTTGCGGGTATTCGAGCAGTACTTC. It codes for CASSSPHLRVFEQYF.

This clonotype was found many times. This rearrangement joins TRBV5-1 to TRBJ2-4; D is ambiguous. Trimming stripped 0 bases from V and 1 base from J, with 5 bases between. There are 14 residues in the CDR3. Germline assignment: CDR1 SGHRS and CDR2 YFSETQ. CDR3 residues: CASSLEYAKNIQYF. The CDR3 DNA is TGCGCCAGCAGCTTGGAATATGCCAAAAACATTCAGTACTTC. Based on the CDR3 plus reference TRBV5-1 and TRBJ2-4, the full variable domain is KAGVTQTPRYLIKTRGQQVTLSCSPISGHRSVSWYQQTPGQGLQFLFEYFSETQRNKGNFPGRFSGRQFSNSRSEMNVSTLELGDSALYLCASSLEYAKNIQYFGAGTRLSVL.

In its sample, this clonotype was seen many times. J is TRBJ1-1 and V is TRBV6-1; a possible D gene is TRBD1 (6 bases). The CDR3 is made up of 14 amino acids. Looked up from germline, CDR1 is MNHNS and CDR2 is SASEGT. V lost 6 bases and J lost 3, with 14 bases in between. CDR3 DNA: TGTGCCAGCAGCCCCGGGACATCAGACACTGAAGCTTTCTTT. Its translation: CASSPGTSDTEAFF.

Many counts were recorded for this clonotype. This chain joins TRBV6-1 and TRBJ2-1, with 8 bases aligning to TRBD2. This CDR3 comprises 15 residues. The V gene end was trimmed by 2 bases and the J gene end by 2 bases; junction bases not matched to a gene: 2. Germline CDR1 and CDR2: MNHNS and SASEGT. The CDR3 reads CASSEFSGAYNEQFF. CDR3 DNA sequence: TGTGCCAGCAGTGAATTTAGCGGGGCCTACAATGAGCAGTTCTTC.

This clonotype has ten or more counts. The chain has TRBV7-3 and TRBJ2-3; D is uncertain. The CDR3 loop spans 14 amino acids. The V end lost 3 bases, the J end lost 6 bases, and 13 bases lay between the germline ends. Germline CDR1 is SGHTA and CDR2 is FQGTGA. CDR3 DNA: TGTGCCAGCAGCTTGTCAACTTTCTCGGATACGCAGTATTTT. Its protein product is CASSLSTFSDTQYF.

This clonotype was counted many times. This chain connects TRBV24-1 to TRBJ2-5; 8 bases line up with TRBD1. This CDR3 spans 15 amino acids. Germline V gives CDR1 KGHDR, CDR2 SFDVKD. Trimming removed 3 bases from V and 5 bases from J; junction bases left unmatched: 7. The CDR3 sequence is CATSDQGTGRETQYF. The DNA of the CDR3 is TGTGCCACCAGTGATCAAGGGACAGGCCGGGAGACCCAGTACTTC.

This clonotype was detected a few times. The chain is built from TRBV6-1 and TRBJ2-7; D gene unclear. Germline CDR1 is MNHNS and CDR2 is SASEGT. This CDR3 comprises 12 residues. V was clipped by 6 bases and J by 5 bases, with 11 bases between them. CDR3: CASRGMVHEQYV. CDR3 DNA: TGTGCCAGCAGGGGAATGGTCCACGAGCAGTACGTC.

This clonotype was observed at least ten times. The chain employs TRBV6-1 and TRBJ2-3; 9 positions match TRBD2. The CDR3 loop spans 13 amino acids. Trimming removed 6 bases from V and 4 bases from J; junction bases left unmatched: 2. Germline assignment: CDR1 MNHNS and CDR2 SASEGT. For the CDR3, the DNA is TGTGCCAGCAGGACTAGCGGAGCAGATACGCAGTATTTT. Translation gives CASRTSGADTQYF.

The gene calls are TRBV10-2 and TRBJ2-1; TRBD2 aligns across 11 bases. The CDR3 consists of 13 residues. CDR1 and CDR2 (germline): WSHSY, SAAADI. V was pared by 7 bases and J by 11 bases, with 7 bases of the junction left unmatched. The CDR3 sequence is CASTLAGGKQQFF. In nucleotides, the CDR3 is TGCGCCAGCACGCTAGCGGGAGGCAAACAGCAGTTCTTC.

This clonotype showed up just a few times. The chain is built from TRBV15 and TRBJ1-4, with D hard to call. Germline-derived CDR1 and CDR2 are LNHNV and YYDKDF (reference sequence). The CDR3 extends over 15 amino acids. Trimming cost V 0 bases and J 3 bases, with 8 bases left between them. This chain's CDR3 is CATSRDSGANEKLFF. The CDR3 DNA sequence: TGTGCCACCAGCAGAGATTCCGGGGCTAATGAAAAACTGTTTTTT. Full variable domain (remainder filled in from reference TRBV15 and TRBJ1-4): DAMVIQNPRYQVTQFGKPVTLSCSQTLNHNVMYWYQQKSSQAPKLLFHYYDKDFNNEADTPDNFQSRRPNTSFCFLDIRSPGLGDTAMYLCATSRDSGANEKLFFGSGTQLSVL.